This T cell receptor (beta chain) was sequenced in a study of cytomegalovirus exposure and HLA in healthy donors. PCR was performed using 60 Vbeta and 13 Jbeta primers. Sequencing used immunoSEQ multiplex PCR; TCRdb keeps in-frame clones, though not all of them. The sample lists around 150,000 clones, around four fifths occurring once. Deletions cut 5 bases from V and 8 bases from J, with 9 bases between. The CDR3 is made up of 11 amino acids. Germline-derived CDR1 and CDR2 are LNHDA and SQIVND (reference sequence). This TCR was sampled from a man aged 25-45 years in good health and CMV-seropositive. The chain is built from TRBV19 and TRBJ2-5, with unresolved D. The sample was PBMCs. The CDR3: CASSLKRTQYF. Here the CDR3 DNA reads TGTGCCAGTAGTCTAAAGAGAACCCAGTACTTC.